This T cell receptor beta chain originates from a study of cytotoxic CD8 clonotypes in ibrutinib-treated CLL (dated by TCRdb to the early 2020s). Study-wide context: The cohort was composed of ten to eleven relapsed/refractory and about 15 treatment-naive patients; IGHV unmutated status was identified in approximately 17 patients. Partial responses were observed in about 24 patients and complete responses in 2; after a median follow-up of roughly 72 months, remission was maintained in around 14 patients and progression was observed in about twelve. Response samples were taken after a median of approximately 12 months on treatment, ranging from about 6 to 36 months. On average, each sample yielded 250,000 to 300,000 productive templates and around 98,000 productive rearrangements. Longitudinal samples were obtainable from about 30% of the roughly 86 participants in the trial. Cryopreserved peripheral blood mononuclear cells were obtained before treatment, at response, and at either sustained remission or disease progression. Every remission and progressive disease sample was obtained while ibrutinib was still being received by the patients. The full study reports these points: An increase in clonality was observed at ibrutinib response, with clonality remaining stable during sustained remission and falling back toward baseline at progression. Sustained-remission and progressing patients did not have matched sampling times, and lymph node repertoires were not examined. Baseline clonality was found to be higher than that of age-matched healthy donors and was strongly correlated with circulating CD8+ T-cell counts. Public clonotypes were rare and either contracted or stayed stable during treatment, and the rise in clonality at ibrutinib response reflected the expansion of private clonotypes.

This clone appeared once. This receptor's antigen is unknown. No base-level quality is on record; no much larger clone is a single base apart. The time point label, read with the paper, signifies: about twelve months on ibrutinib. Roughly 1.9 micrograms of genomic DNA were extracted from cryopreserved PBMCs for TCR beta library preparation. High-throughput TCR beta sequencing was performed on longitudinal blood samples from CLL patients receiving ibrutinib monotherapy. The patients were enrolled in a single-center, open-label phase 2 trial of ibrutinib monotherapy. On a MiSeq, deep resolution sequencing aimed for a depth between 1 in 1 million and 1 in 200,000 T cells, with each clonotype covered about 9.2x on average. TCR beta libraries were generated with the immunoSEQ hsTCRB Kit. For the original study's pipeline: Data were analyzed with ImmunoSEQ Data Assistant and ImmunoSEQ Analyzer, with V, D and J genes assigned per IMGT definitions. Clonality, which ranges from 0 to 1, was calculated by subtracting the normalized Shannon entropy of productive rearrangement frequencies from one. Public clonotype analysis was restricted to overrepresented clonotypes comprising at least 0.05% of each patient's repertoire. Some 13 age-matched healthy donor repertoires from immuneACCESS served as clonality controls. The table was pulled from immuneACCESS by TCRdb, which kept in-frame rearrangements only. Such tables lose some clones; where checked, under half of the loss comes from unresolved V genes, and the rest has no known cause. The DNA gave D and trimming, while V, J and clone size come from that table. Recorded for this sample are approximately 150,000 clones; about 80% of them occurred a single time. Of the sample, approximately 27% is held by the ten largest clones.

This material consisted of PBMCs, taken after 12 months of ibrutinib treatment. This clonotype was obtained from a human donor with chronic lymphocytic leukemia.

The DNA sequence follows: TGTGCCAGCTCACCCGGGACAGCTACCTCTGGAAACACCATATATTTT. Translation gives CASSPGTATSGNTIYF. In this chain, TRBV18 is recombined with TRBJ1-3; TRBD1 matches 7 bases in the middle. After removal of 3 bases from V and 0 bases from J, the junction retains 5 bases not matched to a gene. The germline V gene encodes CDR1 KGHSH and CDR2 LQKENI. Spanning cysteine to phenylalanine, the CDR3 consists of 16 amino acids. The only DNA kept is the CDR3, 48 bases in frame from the first base.